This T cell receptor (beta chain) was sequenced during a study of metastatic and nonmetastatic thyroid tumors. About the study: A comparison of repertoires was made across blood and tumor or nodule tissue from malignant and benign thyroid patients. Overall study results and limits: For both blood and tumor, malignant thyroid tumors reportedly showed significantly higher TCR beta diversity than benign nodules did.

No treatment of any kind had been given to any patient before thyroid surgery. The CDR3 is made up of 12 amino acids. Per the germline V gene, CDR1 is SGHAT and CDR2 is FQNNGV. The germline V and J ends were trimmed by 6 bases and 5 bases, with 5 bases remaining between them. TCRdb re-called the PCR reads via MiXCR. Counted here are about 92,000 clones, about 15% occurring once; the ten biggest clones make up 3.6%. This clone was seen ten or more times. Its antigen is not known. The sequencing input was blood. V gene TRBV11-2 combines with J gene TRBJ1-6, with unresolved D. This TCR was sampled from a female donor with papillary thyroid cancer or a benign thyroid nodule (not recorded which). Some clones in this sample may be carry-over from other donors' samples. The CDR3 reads CASSSDNSPLHF. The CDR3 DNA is TGTGCCAGCAGTTCGGATAATTCACCCCTCCACTTT.